What follows describes a single T cell receptor beta chain. This record comes from a study of blood T cell repertoires in COVID-19. Clones were read by immunoSEQ multiplex PCR, and TCRdb kept only the in-frame ones, dropping some. The top ten clones hold approximately 6.6% of a sample with about 300,000 clones, about 87% of them seen once. The V gene's germline CDR1 is LNHNV and CDR2 YYDKDF (reference sequence). CDR3 length: 14 residues. The ends were cut back, 4 bases at V and 7 bases at J, with 13 bases in the middle. This rearrangement joins TRBV15 to TRBJ2-2; D may be TRBD1 (7 bases). The clonotype originates from a woman aged 25 to 39 who had recovered from COVID-19. The sequencing input was peripheral blood. The CDR3 DNA is TGTGCCACCAGCACAGGGGGGACGGACGGGGAGCTGTTTTTT. Translation gives CATSTGGTDGELFF.